This T cell receptor beta chain was captured by sequencing in a study of T cell repertoires in cytomegalovirus infection (dated by TCRdb to about 2019). Turning to the overall study: Alongside well-studied HLA-B-restricted epitopes, the peptide stimulations were aimed at recently identified HLA-C-restricted CMV epitopes, whose presentation resists viral immunomodulation. The HLA type of each donor mattered for the analysis, because public TCR beta signatures pointed to carriage of CMV infection along with the matching HLA type.

A word on this clonotype: The clone's antigen remains unknown. No per-base quality is available; no much larger clone lies one base away.

The germline ends are 12 bases apart after V is trimmed by 2 bases and J by 0 bases. Measured from the cysteine to the phenylalanine, the CDR3 is 16 residues long. The DNA shown is the 48-base CDR3, in frame from base 1. CDR1 and CDR2 were assigned from the germline V gene (reference sequence) as SGHNT and YYREEE. Paper-wide results and their limitations: The ex vivo response was dominated by HLA-C-restricted CMV-specific TCR beta clonotypes, which also provided the single most frequent clonotype in two of eight donors. Cumulative frequency of public TCR beta family members discriminated carriers of CMV infection plus the relevant HLA type in this cohort and an independent 352-donor cohort.

The sequencer listed for this sample is Illumina HiSeq 1500. TCRdb reworked the public reads: Q25 trimming with fastp, MiXCR clone assembly, productive beta chains retained. When rows share a CDR3 protein, they turn into one entry using the most common DNA and genes. This sample comprises about 78,000 distinct CDR3 sequences, approximately 40% of them detected only once. The ten top clones hold approximately 93% of the sample. This sample's treatment or condition label indicates: in vitro stimulation with specific CMV peptide epitopes to enrich CMV-specific T cells. This sequence uses TRBV5-4 and TRBJ2-1; no D gene call is confident. Sequenced here: CD8+ T cells from cultured PBMCs, sampled from culture after CMV antigen stimulation. This receptor was identified in a human donor in good health (CMV status not recorded). Some clones in this sample may be carry-over from other donors' samples. The bases are TGTGCCAGCAGCTTAATCACGGCAGGCTCCTACAATGAGCAGTTCTTC. This encodes CASSLITAGSYNEQFF.